This TCR beta chain was recovered during a study of blood T cell repertoires in COVID-19. The overall study: The United States, Italy and Spain supplied acute and convalescent COVID-19 samples. In each case, the material was cDNA or gDNA derived from T cells, B-cell-depleted T cells, or PBMCs.

After removal of 2 bases from V and 9 bases from J, the junction contained 9 bases not matched to a gene. From germline, CDR1 is LGHDT and CDR2 YNNKEL (reference sequence). The CDR3 is made up of 14 amino acids. Methods used by the authors: For nucleated cells, counts were estimated from reference gene primer amplification. TCRdb's table, derived via immunoSEQ multiplex PCR, lists solely in-frame clones and lacks some. V and J calls and clone size are copied from that table; D and trimming were computed from the DNA. The data show around 220,000 clones, more than 65% seen once. The material sequenced was peripheral blood. The chain recombines TRBV3-1 (or the pseudogene TRBV3-2) with TRBJ2-7; TRBD1 aligns across 8 bases. The TCR originated in a woman aged 35 to 49 with active or convalescent COVID-19. CDR3 DNA sequence: TGTGCCAGCAGCCAAAAGGACAGGGAAGGTGGGCAGTACTTC. Translation gives CASSQKDREGGQYF.